The source of this TCR beta chain is a study of CD8 T cells in Susac syndrome (dated by TCRdb to about 2019). General notes on the study: Repertoire sequencing was used to test whether CD8+ T cell activation and differentiation in Susac syndrome was antigen driven. The clonality of the CD8+ T cell repertoire was compared across some eleven healthy donors, around 14 Susac syndrome patients and about 16 multiple sclerosis patients.

Peripheral blood CD8+ and CD4+ T cells from healthy donors, Susac syndrome patients and multiple sclerosis patients were profiled by high-throughput TCR beta sequencing. The multiple sclerosis controls were treatment-naive patients who had stable or active relapsing-remitting disease and met the revised McDonald criteria. Bulk CD8+ and CD4+ T cells were purified by magnetic negative isolation, whereas CD8+ TEMRA cells were enriched by FACS. Blood was drawn into EDTA tubes, processed within 24 hours, and PBMCs were isolated by density gradient centrifugation. PBMCs intended for TCR sequencing were cryopreserved in liquid nitrogen and were subsequently thawed in a 37 degrees C water bath. The sorted or isolated CD4+, CD8+ and CD8+ TEMRA cells reached a purity of at least 90%. This clonotype came up once. This clone's antigen is unknown. No base-level quality is on record; no much larger clone is a single base apart. One read alone is a weak basis.

The CDR3 measures 14 amino acids from cysteine to phenylalanine. Only CDR3 DNA is held: 42 bases, read in frame from base 1. The germline ends are 11 bases apart after V is trimmed by 1 base and J by 5 bases. The germline V gene provides CDR1 MNHEY and CDR2 SVGAGI. RNA was extracted using the RNeasy kit, and about 0.45 to 1 ug of the RNA was reverse transcribed with random hexamers. The immunoSEQ multiplex PCR assay, covering 54 Vbeta and 13 Jbeta segments, was used to amplify TCR beta CDR3 regions. PCR amplification bias was corrected by using a synthetic template baseline for primer optimization and computational correction. The original methods were these. Only productive sequences were kept, with reads annotated to V, D and J genes according to IMGT and analyzed in immunoSEQ Analyzer. Clonality was calculated as one minus the Shannon entropy normalized by log2 of the number of productive unique sequences. For each patient and control, public and private clones were evaluated among the 100 most prevalent clones. Clones were defined as Susac-specific if absent from the healthy and MS cohorts, from more than 900 published viral clones and from other ImmuneACCESS disease sequences. The public reads were reprocessed in TCRdb via fastp at Q25 and MiXCR, keeping in-frame beta chains. One record per CDR3 amino acid sequence lists the most common genes and DNA. Here the V and J calls rest on TCRdb's processing, not on the authors' analysis. In this sample the table shows 170,000 or so distinct CDR3 sequences, roughly 95% of which occur a single time. The top ten hold less than 0.2% of the sample.

Beyond this particular receptor, the publication reports: The number of individuals in the TCR sequencing and HLA analysis was recognized as being relatively small.

Specimen: CD8+ T cells from PBMCs. The sequence came from a human donor with multiple sclerosis. The chain is encoded by TRBV6-5 joined to TRBJ2-5; the D region possibly corresponds to TRBD2 (5 bases align). The CDR3 protein is CASSYLPRGETQYF. DNA sequence: TGTGCCAGCAGTTACTTACCTCGAGGGGAGACCCAGTACTTC.